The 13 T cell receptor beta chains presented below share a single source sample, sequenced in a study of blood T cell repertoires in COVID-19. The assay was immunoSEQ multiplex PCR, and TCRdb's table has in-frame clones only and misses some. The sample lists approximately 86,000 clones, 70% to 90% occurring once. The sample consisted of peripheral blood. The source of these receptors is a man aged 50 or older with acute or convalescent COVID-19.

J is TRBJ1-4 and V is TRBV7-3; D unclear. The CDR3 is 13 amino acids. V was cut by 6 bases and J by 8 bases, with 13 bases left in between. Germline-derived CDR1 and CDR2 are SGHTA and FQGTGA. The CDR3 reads CASRDIKFEKLFF. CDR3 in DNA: TGTGCCAGCAGAGACATTAAGTTCGAAAAACTGTTTTTT.

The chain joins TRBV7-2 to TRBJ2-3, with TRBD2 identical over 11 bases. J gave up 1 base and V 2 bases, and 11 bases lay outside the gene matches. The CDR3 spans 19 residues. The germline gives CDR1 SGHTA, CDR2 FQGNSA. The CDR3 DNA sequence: TGTGCCAGCAGCTTATTAGCGGGGGGGGGCCGAGGACGCACAGATACGCAGTATTTT. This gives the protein CASSLLAGGGRGRTDTQYF.

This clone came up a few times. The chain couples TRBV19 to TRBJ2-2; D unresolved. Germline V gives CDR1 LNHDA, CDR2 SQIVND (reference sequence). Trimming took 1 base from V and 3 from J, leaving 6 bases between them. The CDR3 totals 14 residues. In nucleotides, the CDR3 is TGTGCCAGTAGTATAGCGTCGGACACCGGGGAGCTGTTTTTT. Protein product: CASSIASDTGELFF.

The CDR3 DNA sequence: TGTGCCAGCAGTTACAGAGGAGCTCAGCCCCAGCATTTT. Translated, it gives CASSYRGAQPQHF. This chain connects TRBV6-2 or TRBV6-3 to TRBJ1-5; D is unclear. The CDR3 length is 13 residues. V lost 2 bases and J lost 6, with 8 bases in between. CDR1 and CDR2 (germline): MNHEY, SVGEGT.

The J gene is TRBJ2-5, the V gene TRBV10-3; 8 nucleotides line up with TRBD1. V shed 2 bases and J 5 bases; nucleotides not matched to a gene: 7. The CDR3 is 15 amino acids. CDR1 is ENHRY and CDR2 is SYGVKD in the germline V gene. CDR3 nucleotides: TGTGCCATCAGTGAGGGCAGGGGGCGAATTGAGACCCAGTACTTC. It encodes CAISEGRGRIETQYF.

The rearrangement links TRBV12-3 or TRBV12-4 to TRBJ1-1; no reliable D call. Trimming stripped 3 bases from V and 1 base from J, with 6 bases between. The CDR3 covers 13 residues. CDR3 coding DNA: TGTGCCAGCAGTTTGGAGGAGAACACTGAAGCTTTCTTT. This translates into CASSLEENTEAFF.

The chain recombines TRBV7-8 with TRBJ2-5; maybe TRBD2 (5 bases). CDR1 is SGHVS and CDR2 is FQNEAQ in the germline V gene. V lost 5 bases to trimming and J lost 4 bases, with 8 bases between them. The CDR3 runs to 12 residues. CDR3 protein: CASSRRGETQYF. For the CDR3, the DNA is TGTGCCAGCAGCCGCCGGGGAGAGACCCAGTACTTC.

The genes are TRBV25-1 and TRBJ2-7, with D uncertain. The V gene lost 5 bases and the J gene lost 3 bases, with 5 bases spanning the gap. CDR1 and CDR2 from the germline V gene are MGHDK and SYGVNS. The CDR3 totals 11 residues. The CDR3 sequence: CASSSLYEQYF. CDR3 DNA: TGTGCCAGCAGTTCCCTCTACGAGCAGTACTTC.

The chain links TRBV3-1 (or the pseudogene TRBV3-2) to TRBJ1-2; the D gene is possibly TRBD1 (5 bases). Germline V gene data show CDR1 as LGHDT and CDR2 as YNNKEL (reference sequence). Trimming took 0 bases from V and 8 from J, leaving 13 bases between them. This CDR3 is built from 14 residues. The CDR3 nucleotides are TGTGCCAGCAGCCAAGAGGCAGGGAGGGGCGGCTACACCTTC. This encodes CASSQEAGRGGYTF.

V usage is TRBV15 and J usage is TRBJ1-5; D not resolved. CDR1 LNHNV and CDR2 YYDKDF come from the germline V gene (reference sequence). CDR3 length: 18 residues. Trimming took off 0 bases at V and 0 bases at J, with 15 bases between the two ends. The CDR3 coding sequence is TGTGCCACCAGCAGAGACATGCGCCTGGGAGATAGCAATCAGCCCCAGCATTTT. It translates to CATSRDMRLGDSNQPQHF.

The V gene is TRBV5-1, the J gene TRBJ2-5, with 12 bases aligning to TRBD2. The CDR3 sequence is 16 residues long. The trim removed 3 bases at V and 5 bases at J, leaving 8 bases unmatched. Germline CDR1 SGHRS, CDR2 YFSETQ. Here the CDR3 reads CASSSTLAGGLETQYF. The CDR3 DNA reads TGCGCCAGCAGCTCCACTCTAGCGGGGGGGCTTGAGACCCAGTACTTC. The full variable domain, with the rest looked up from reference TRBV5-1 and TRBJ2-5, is KAGVTQTPRYLIKTRGQQVTLSCSPISGHRSVSWYQQTPGQGLQFLFEYFSETQRNKGNFPGRFSGRQFSNSRSEMNVSTLELGDSALYLCASSSTLAGGLETQYFGPGTRLLVL.

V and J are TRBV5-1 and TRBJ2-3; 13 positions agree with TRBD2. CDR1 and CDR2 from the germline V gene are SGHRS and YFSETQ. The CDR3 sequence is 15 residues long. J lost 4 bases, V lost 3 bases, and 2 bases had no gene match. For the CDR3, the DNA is TGCGCCAGCAGCTCGGGACTAGCGGGGCCAGATACGCAGTATTTT. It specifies CASSSGLAGPDTQYF.

CDR3: CAWSVLERPQHF. CDR3 DNA sequence: TGTGCCTGGAGTGTTTTGGAGCGGCCCCAGCATTTT. This chain uses TRBV30 with TRBJ1-5; D is unclear. Trimming cost V 0 bases and J 9 bases, with 9 bases left between them. Germline loops: CDR1 GTSNPN, CDR2 SVGIG (reference sequence). The CDR3 length is 12 residues.